This T cell receptor beta chain derives from a study of Graves' ophthalmopathy and Graves' hyperthyroidism. Researchers turned away patients with other autoimmune diseases, uncontrolled infections, pregnancy or lactation. Diagnoses were established from clinical symptoms, serum thyroxine, TRAb, thyroid ultrasound and orbital computed tomography. The V segment lost 6 bases and the J segment 5 bases; nucleotides outside the gene matches: 11. Per the germline V gene, CDR1 is SGHTA and CDR2 is FQGTGA. This CDR3 has 15 amino acids. TCR beta CDR3 regions were amplified from RNA transcripts. A first-round RT-PCR used HTBI primers, followed by a second-round multiplex PCR. In TCRdb, the multiplex PCR reads were re-called with MiXCR into one record per CDR3 protein. The table lists approximately 460,000 distinct CDR3 sequences, around 15% of them singletons. This clonotype was counted at least ten times.

The sequencing input was blood. This chain connects TRBV7-3 to TRBJ2-5, with 8 nucleotides matching TRBD1. The receptor was isolated from a woman aged 25 to 39 with Graves' ophthalmopathy. CDR3 loop: CASSTGQGGFETQYF. CDR3 in DNA: TGTGCCAGCAGTACTGGACAGGGTGGATTCGAGACCCAGTACTTC.